This T cell receptor beta chain was sequenced during a study of blood T cell repertoires in COVID-19. Study-wide background: Sample material is recorded as cDNA or gDNA derived from T cells, B-cell-depleted T cells, or PBMCs.

Original processing notes: Reference gene primers were amplified, and this amplification served to estimate nucleated cell counts. Some clones are missing from TCRdb's copy, which holds only in-frame ones; the method was immunoSEQ multiplex PCR. V, J and clone size reflect that table, while D and trimming were determined from the DNA. The sample shows around 150,000 clones, 78% of them seen only once. The V gene end was trimmed by 4 bases and the J gene end by 5 bases; junction bases not matched to a gene: 10. CDR3 length: 15 residues. Germline assignment: CDR1 SGHTA and CDR2 FQGNSA. The receptor was isolated from a woman aged 80 or over with acute or convalescent COVID-19. Sequencing was carried out using peripheral blood. This rearrangement joins TRBV7-2 to TRBJ1-2; TRBD1 agrees at 7 bases. The CDR3 here is CASSSPESGGYGYTF. The DNA for the CDR3 is TGTGCCAGCAGCTCCCCCGAGTCAGGGGGGTATGGCTACACCTTC.